These T cell receptor beta chains were read from a single sample in a study of graft-versus-host responses after intestinal transplantation. These receptors are not linked to any known antigen. Assay used: immunoSEQ multiplex PCR; TCRdb lists only in-frame clones, some missing. Of under 100,000 clones listed, 85% to 95% were seen once; the top ten hold around 0.36%. Material: unstimulated CD8+ T cells sorted from spleen or lymph node cells, obtained before transplant. The receptors here all came from a human donor who was the organ donor for an intestinal transplant. The CDR3 runs from the conserved cysteine through the conserved F or W. D genes are given only for firm matches. Size values are once, few and many counts, or a class for expanded clones, and some rows have none.

>-|TRBJ1-5|-|TRBV6-4
TGTGCCAGCAGTCCAGGTGGTAGCAATCAGCCCCAGCATTTT
CASSPGGSNQPQHF
>once|TRBJ2-7|-|TRBV18
TGTGCCAGCTCACCAGGGGCACCCTACGAGCAGTACTTC
CASSPGAPYEQYF
>-|TRBJ1-2|-|TRBV4-1
TGCGCCAGCAGCCCCGGACAGAACTATGGCTACACCTTC
CASSPGQNYGYTF
>-|TRBJ2-1|-|TRBV28
TGTGCCAGCAGTTTAGGTCAGAGGGAGCAGTTCTTC
CASSLGQREQFF
>-|TRBJ1-2|-|TRBV11-2
TGTGCCAGCAGCTTAGAACAGGACTATGGCTACACCTTC
CASSLEQDYGYTF
>-|TRBJ2-7|TRBD2|TRBV11-2
TGTGCCAGCAGCTTTCGAGCGGGGGAGTACGAGCAGTACTTC
CASSFRAGEYEQYF
>-|TRBJ1-1|TRBD1|TRBV5-5
TGTGCCAGCAGCTGGGACAGCGAAGTTCGTTCTTTCTTT
CASSWDSEVRSFF
>-|TRBJ1-1|-|TRBV5-6
TGTGCCAGCAGCTTGCTCCGGGGGAACACTGAAGCTTTCTTT
CASSLLRGNTEAFF
>once|TRBJ2-1|-|TRBV10-2
TGCGCCAGCAGCGTGGACACGGGCCATGAGCAGTTCTTC
CASSVDTGHEQFF
>-|TRBJ2-1|-|TRBV7-7
TGTGCTAGCAGCTTAAGCGCGTACAATGAGCAGTTCTTC
CASSLSAYNEQFF
>-|TRBJ2-3|TRBD2|TRBV6-5
TGTGCCAGCAGTTACTTGCGGGGGTTGGGCACAGATACGCAGTATTTT
CASSYLRGLGTDTQYF
>-|TRBJ1-4|-|TRBV7-9
TGTGCCAGCAGCTTAGGAGGTTCGGCGGCTAATGAAAAACTGTTTTTT
CASSLGGSAANEKLFF
>-|TRBJ1-6|-|TRBV6-5
TGTGCCAGCAGACCTTTCGACTCTGATAATTCACCCCTCCACTTT
CASRPFDSDNSPLHF
>-|TRBJ2-2|-|TRBV4-3
TGCGCCAGCAGCCAAGACTACAGAGTCAGCGGGGAGCTGTTTTTT
CASSQDYRVSGELFF
>-|TRBJ2-7|-|TRBV6-1
TGTGCCAGCAGTGAATCGGGCTACGAGCAGTACTTC
CASSESGYEQYF
>-|TRBJ2-7|TRBD1|TRBV7-6
TGTGCCAGCAGCTTAGAGGCAGGGGGCAAGTACGAGCAGTACTTC
CASSLEAGGKYEQYF
>-|TRBJ2-2|TRBD2|TRBV7-8
TGTGCCAGCAGGTCGGGGGGGAACACCGGGGAGCTGTTTTTT
CASRSGGNTGELFF
>-|TRBJ2-5|TRBD2|TRBV11-2
TGTGCCAGCAGCCCTAGCGGAACGCCAGAGACCCAGTACTTC
CASSPSGTPETQYF
>once|TRBJ2-2|TRBD1|TRBV7-9
TGTGCCAGCAGCTCGTATAACAGGGGCGCGAACACCGGGGAGCTGTTTTTT
CASSSYNRGANTGELFF
>-|TRBJ2-1|TRBD1|TRBV19
TGTGCCAGTAGTATAGGTGGGACAGGGGCAGGCGATGAGCAGTTCTTC
CASSIGGTGAGDEQFF
>once|TRBJ2-1|TRBD1|TRBV5-6
TGTGCCAGCAGCTTACAGGGGAATGAGCAGTTCTTC
CASSLQGNEQFF
>-|TRBJ2-1|TRBD2|TRBV4-1
TGCGCCAGCAGCCAAGTAGCGGGGGGGTACAATGAGCAGTTCTTC
CASSQVAGGYNEQFF